This TCR beta chain is from a study of T-cell memory formation after mild COVID-19. Unmatched junction bases numbered 8, after V lost 6 bases and J lost 6 bases. Germline V gene data show CDR1 as MNHEY and CDR2 as SVGAGI. This CDR3 comprises 14 residues. It was 5'RACE with constant-segment primers that produced the TCR alpha and TCR beta cDNA libraries, which carried sample barcodes and UMIs. In TCRdb, the 5' RACE reads were re-called with MiXCR into one record per CDR3 protein. Of about 430,000 distinct CDR3 sequences in the sample, approximately 25% were seen once. Study-level points and caveats: There were some responding clones in pre-infection memory, which suggested that cross-reactive memory had joined.

On this clonotype itself: Its specificity is not known.

What was sequenced was PBMCs or a T cell subset sorted from them (not recorded which). The TCR was taken from an adult woman who had mild COVID-19 (a few samples of this study predate the infection). Cell type and time point are not known. The chain has TRBV6-5 and TRBJ2-3, with 8 bases aligning to TRBD1. The CDR3: CASRGQGPVDTQYF. In DNA, the CDR3 is TGTGCCAGCAGAGGACAGGGACCGGTGGATACGCAGTATTTT.